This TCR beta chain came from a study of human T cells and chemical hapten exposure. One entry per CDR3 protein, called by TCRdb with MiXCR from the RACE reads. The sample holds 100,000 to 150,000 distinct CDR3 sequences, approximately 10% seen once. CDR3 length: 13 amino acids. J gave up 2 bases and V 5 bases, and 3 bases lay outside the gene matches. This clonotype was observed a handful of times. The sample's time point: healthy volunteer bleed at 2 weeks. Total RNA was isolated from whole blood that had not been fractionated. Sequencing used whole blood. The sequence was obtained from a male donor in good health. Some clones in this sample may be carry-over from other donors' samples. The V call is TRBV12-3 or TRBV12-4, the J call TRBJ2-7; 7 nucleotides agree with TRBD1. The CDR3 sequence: CASSTGTAYEQYF. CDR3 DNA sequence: TGTGCCAGCAGTACCGGGACAGCCTACGAGCAGTACTTC.